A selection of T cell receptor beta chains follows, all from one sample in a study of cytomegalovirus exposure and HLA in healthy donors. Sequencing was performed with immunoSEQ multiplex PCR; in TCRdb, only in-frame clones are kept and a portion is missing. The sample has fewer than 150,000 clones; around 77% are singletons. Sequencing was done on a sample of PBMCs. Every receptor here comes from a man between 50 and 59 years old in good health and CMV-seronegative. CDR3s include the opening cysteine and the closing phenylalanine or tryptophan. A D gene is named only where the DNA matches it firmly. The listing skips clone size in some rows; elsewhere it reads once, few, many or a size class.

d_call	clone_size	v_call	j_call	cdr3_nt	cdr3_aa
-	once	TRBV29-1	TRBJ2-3	TGCAGCGTTGAGGGGGCAGGGGACACAGATACGCAGTATTTT	CSVEGAGDTDTQYF
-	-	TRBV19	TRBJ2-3	TGTGCCAGTAGTATAGATGAGAACACAGATACGCAGTATTTT	CASSIDENTDTQYF
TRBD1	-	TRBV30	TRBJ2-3	TGTGCCTGGAGTGTACTTTACAGGGGTACAGATACGCAGTATTTT	CAWSVLYRGTDTQYF
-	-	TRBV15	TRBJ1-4	TGTGCCACCAGCAGAGATTTAGCGACGGCAGATGAAAAACTGTTTTTT	CATSRDLATADEKLFF
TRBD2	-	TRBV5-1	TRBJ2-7	TGCGCCAGCGGGTCTAGCGGAAGCTCCTACGAGCAGTACTTC	CASGSSGSSYEQYF
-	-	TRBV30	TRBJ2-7	TGTGCCTGGAGTGCGGGACGGGGGTTTGGGCAGTACTTC	CAWSAGRGFGQYF
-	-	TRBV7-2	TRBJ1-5	TGTGCCAGCAGCCCAGACAGGAACCAGCCCCAGCATTTT	CASSPDRNQPQHF
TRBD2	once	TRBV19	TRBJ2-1	TGTGCCAGTAGCGGGAGGGGTCATTGGACCAATGAGCAGTTCTTC	CASSGRGHWTNEQFF
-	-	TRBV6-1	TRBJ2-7	TGTGCCAGCAGTGAAGTTTATGAGGGAAACGAGCAGTACTTC	CASSEVYEGNEQYF
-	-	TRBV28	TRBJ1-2	TGTGCCAGCAGTTTACCCACTTACAGGGCCCATGGCTACACCTTC	CASSLPTYRAHGYTF
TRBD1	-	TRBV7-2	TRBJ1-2	TGTGCCAGCAGTCCTCAGGGGGCCTATGGCTACACCTTC	CASSPQGAYGYTF
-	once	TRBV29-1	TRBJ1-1	TGCAGCTCTAAGTGGCAGGGTACCACTGAAGCTTTCTTT	CSSKWQGTTEAFF
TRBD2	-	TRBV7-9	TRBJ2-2	TGTGCCAGCAGCACTCCGGGACTAGCGGGAGCCGGGGAGCTGTTTTTT	CASSTPGLAGAGELFF
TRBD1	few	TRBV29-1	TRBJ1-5	TGCAGCGTTGGAACCGGGACAGGGGGCCGTCAGCCCCAGCATTTT	CSVGTGTGGRQPQHF
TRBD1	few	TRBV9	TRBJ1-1	TGTGCCAGCAGCGGCCGACAGGGGAACACTTTCTTT	CASSGRQGNTFF
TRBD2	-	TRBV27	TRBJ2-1	TGTGCCAGCAGTCCGATAGCGGGAGACAGCAATGAGCAGTTCTTC	CASSPIAGDSNEQFF
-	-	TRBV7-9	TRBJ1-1	TGTGCCAGCAGGGCAGGGGTGAACACTGAAGCTTTCTTT	CASRAGVNTEAFF
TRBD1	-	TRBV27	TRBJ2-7	TGTGCCAGCAGTGCAAGGACAGGTAGCGAGCAGTACTTC	CASSARTGSEQYF
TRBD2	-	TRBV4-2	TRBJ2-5	TGTGCCAGCAGCCCACCTAGGCGGGAGGGCCGTGGAGAGACCCAGTACTTC	CASSPPRREGRGETQYF
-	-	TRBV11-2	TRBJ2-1	TGTGCCAGCAGCTTCTACGGGAATTACAATGAGCAGTTCTTC	CASSFYGNYNEQFF